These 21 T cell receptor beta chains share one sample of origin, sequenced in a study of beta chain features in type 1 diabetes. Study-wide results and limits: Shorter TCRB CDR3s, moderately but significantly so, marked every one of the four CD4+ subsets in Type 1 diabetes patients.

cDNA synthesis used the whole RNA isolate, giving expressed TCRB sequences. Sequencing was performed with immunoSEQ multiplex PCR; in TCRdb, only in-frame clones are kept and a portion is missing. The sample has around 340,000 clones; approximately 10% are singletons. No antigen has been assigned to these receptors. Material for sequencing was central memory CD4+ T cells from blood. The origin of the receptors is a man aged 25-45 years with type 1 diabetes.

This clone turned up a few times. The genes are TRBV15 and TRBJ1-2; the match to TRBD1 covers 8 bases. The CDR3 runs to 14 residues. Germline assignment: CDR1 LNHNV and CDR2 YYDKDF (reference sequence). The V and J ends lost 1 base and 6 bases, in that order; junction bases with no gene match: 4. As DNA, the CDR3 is TGTGCCACCAGCAGAGCGGACAGGGTAGATGGCTACACCTTC. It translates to CATSRADRVDGYTF. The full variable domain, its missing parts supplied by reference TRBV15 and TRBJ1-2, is DAMVIQNPRYQVTQFGKPVTLSCSQTLNHNVMYWYQQKSSQAPKLLFHYYDKDFNNEADTPDNFQSRRPNTSFCFLDIRSPGLGDTAMYLCATSRADRVDGYTFGSGTRLTVV.

The CDR3 here is CSVVAGGLNNEQFF. CDR3 bases: TGCAGCGTAGTAGCGGGGGGGCTCAACAATGAGCAGTTCTTC. The gene calls are TRBV29-1 and TRBJ2-1; 11 bases are a match to TRBD2. The CDR3 has 14 amino acids. The germline CDR1 and CDR2 sequences are SQVTM and ANQGSEA. The V and J ends lost 6 bases and 5 bases, in that order; junction bases with no gene match: 6.

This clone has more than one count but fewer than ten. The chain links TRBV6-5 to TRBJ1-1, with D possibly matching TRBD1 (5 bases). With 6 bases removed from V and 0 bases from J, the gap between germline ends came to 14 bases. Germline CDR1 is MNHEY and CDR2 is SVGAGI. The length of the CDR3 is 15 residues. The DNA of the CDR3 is TGTGCCAGCAGGGACGTACAGGCCTTGAACACTGAAGCTTTCTTT. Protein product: CASRDVQALNTEAFF.

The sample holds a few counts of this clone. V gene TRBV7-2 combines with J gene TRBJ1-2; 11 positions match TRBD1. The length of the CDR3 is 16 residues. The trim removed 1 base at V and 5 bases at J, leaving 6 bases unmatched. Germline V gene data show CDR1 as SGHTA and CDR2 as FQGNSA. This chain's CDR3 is CASSLGGQGASYGYTF. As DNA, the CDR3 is TGTGCCAGCAGCTTAGGTGGACAGGGGGCTTCTTATGGCTACACCTTC.

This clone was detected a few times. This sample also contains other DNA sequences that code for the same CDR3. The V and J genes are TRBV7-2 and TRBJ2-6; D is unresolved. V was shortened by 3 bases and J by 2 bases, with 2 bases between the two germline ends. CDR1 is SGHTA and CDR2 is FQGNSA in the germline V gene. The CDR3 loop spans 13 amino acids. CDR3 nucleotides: TGTGCCAGCAGCTTGGCTGGGGCCAACGTCCTGACTTTC. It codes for CASSLAGANVLTF.

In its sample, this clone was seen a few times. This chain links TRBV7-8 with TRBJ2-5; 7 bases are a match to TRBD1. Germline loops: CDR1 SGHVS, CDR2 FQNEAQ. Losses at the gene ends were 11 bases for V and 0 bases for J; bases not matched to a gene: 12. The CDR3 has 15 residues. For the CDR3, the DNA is TGTGCCGACACCGAAGGGGGCCCGTACCAAGAGACCCAGTACTTC. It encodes CADTEGGPYQETQYF.

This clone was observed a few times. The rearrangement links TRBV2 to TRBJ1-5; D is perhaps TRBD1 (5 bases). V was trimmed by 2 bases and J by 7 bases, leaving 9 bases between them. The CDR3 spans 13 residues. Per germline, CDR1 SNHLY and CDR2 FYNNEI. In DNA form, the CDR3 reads TGTGCCAGCAGTGAATCGGCAGGGCAGCCCCAGCATTTT. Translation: CASSESAGQPQHF.

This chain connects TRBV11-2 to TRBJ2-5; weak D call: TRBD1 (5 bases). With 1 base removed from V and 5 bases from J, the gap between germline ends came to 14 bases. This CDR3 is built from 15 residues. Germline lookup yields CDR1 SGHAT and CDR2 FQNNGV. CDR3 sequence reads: CASSLGAGRLETQYF. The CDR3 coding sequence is TGTGCCAGCAGCTTAGGGGCAGGGCGGCTGGAGACCCAGTACTTC.

The CDR3 nucleotides are TGTGCCAGCAGCGTAGTTCAAGGGCAGAATGAAAAACTGTTTTTT. It encodes CASSVVQGQNEKLFF. The chain recombines TRBV9 with TRBJ1-4; D is unresolved. Deletions cut 0 bases from V and 5 bases from J, with 11 bases between. Germline values: CDR1 SGDLS, CDR2 YYNGEE. CDR3 length: 15 amino acids.

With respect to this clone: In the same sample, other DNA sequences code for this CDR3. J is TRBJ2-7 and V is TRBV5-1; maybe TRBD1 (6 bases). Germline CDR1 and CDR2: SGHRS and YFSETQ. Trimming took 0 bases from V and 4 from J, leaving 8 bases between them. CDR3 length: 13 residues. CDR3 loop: CASSLEQGYEQYF. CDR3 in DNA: TGCGCCAGCAGCTTGGAACAGGGTTACGAGCAGTACTTC.

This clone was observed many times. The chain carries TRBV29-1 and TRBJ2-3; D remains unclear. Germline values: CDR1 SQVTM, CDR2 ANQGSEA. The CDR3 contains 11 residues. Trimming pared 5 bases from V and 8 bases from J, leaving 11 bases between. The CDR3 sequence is CSVNGYGTQYF. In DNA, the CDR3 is TGCAGCGTTAACGGATATGGTACGCAGTATTTT.

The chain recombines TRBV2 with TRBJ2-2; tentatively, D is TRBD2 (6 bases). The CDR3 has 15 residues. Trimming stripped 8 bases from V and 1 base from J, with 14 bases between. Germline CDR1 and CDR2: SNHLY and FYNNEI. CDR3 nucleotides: TGTGCCAGCCGGAAGGAGGGCGGGAACACCGGGGAGCTGTTTTTT. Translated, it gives CASRKEGGNTGELFF.

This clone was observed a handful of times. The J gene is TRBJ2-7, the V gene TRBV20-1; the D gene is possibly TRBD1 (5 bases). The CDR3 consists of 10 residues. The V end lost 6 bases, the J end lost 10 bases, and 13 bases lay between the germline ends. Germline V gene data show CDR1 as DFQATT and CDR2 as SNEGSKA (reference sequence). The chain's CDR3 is CSASGSYQYF. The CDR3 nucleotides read TGCAGTGCCTCAGGGTCCTATCAGTACTTC.

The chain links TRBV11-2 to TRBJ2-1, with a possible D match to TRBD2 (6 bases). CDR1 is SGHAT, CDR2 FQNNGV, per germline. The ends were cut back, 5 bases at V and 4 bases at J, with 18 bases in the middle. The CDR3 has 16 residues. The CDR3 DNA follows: TGTGCCAGCAGCCCCGTGTGGAGCGGGCAATACAATGAGCAGTTCTTC. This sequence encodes CASSPVWSGQYNEQFF.

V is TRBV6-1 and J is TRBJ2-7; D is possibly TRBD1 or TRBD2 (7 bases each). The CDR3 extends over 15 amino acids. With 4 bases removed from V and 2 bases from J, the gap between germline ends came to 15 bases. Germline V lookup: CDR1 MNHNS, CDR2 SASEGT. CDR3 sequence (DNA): TGTGCCAGCAGTGCCGGGGGGACAGCCGCCTACGAGCAGTACTTC. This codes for CASSAGGTAAYEQYF.

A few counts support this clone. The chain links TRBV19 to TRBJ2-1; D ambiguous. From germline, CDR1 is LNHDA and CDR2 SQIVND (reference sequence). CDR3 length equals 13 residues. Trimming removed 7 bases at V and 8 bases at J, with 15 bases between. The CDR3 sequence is CASNRQLGDEQFF. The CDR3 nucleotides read TGTGCCAGTAATAGGCAGCTGGGCGATGAGCAGTTCTTC.

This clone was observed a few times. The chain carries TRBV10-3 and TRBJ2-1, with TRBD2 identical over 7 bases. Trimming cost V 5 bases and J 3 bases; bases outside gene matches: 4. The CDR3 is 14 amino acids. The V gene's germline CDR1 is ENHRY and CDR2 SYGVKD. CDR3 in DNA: TGTGCCATCAGTTCGGGGGGAGGCTACAATGAGCAGTTCTTC. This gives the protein CAISSGGGYNEQFF.

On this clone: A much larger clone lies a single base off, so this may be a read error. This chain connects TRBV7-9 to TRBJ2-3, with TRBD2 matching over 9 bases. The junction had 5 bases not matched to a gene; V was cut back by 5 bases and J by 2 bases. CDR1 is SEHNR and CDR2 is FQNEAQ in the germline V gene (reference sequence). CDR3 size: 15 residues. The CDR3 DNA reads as TGTGCCAGCAGCCGCACTAGCGGGTACACAGATACGCAGTATTTT. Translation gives CASSRTSGYTDTQYF.

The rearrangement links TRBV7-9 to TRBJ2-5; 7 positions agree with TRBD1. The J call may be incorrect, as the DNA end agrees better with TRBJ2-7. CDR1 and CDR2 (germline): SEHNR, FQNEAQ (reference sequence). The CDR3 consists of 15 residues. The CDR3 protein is CASSPDLTGHYEQYF. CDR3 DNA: TGTGCCAGCAGCCCCGACCTGACAGGGCACTACGAGCAGTACTTC.

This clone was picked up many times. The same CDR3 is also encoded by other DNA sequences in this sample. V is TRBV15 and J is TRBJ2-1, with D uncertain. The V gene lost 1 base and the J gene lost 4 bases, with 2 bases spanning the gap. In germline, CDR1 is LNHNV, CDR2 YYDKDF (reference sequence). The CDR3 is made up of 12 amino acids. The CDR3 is CATSRAYNEQFF. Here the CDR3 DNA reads TGTGCCACCAGCAGAGCTTACAATGAGCAGTTCTTC.

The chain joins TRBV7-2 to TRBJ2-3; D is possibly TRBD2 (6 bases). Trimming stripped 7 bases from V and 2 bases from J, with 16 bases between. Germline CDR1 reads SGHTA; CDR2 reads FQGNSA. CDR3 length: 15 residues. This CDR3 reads CASNEDGGATDTQYF. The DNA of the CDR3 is TGTGCCAGCAACGAGGACGGCGGGGCCACAGATACGCAGTATTTT.